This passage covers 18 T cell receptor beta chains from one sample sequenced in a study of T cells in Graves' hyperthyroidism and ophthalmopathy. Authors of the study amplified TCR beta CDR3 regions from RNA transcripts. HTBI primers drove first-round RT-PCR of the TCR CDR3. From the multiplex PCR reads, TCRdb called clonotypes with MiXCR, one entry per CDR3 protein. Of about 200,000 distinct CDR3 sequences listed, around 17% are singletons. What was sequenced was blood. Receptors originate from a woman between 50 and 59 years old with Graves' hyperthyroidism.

CDR3 sequence: CAWSSYGTAETKNIQYF. The DNA of the CDR3 is TGTGCCTGGAGTTCCTACGGGACGGCGGAAACCAAAAACATTCAGTACTTC. The chain has TRBV30 and TRBJ2-4, with D perhaps being TRBD1 or TRBD2 (5 bases each). The ends were cut back, 2 bases at V and 2 bases at J, with 19 bases in the middle. Germline CDR1 reads GTSNPN; CDR2 reads SVGIG (reference sequence). This CDR3 comprises 17 residues.

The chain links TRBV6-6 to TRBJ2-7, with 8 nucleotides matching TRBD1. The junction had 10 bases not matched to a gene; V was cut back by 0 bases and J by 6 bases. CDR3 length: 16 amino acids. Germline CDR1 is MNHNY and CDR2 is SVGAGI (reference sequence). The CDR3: CASSYSQGEVLGEQYF. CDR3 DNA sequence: TGTGCCAGCAGTTACTCACAGGGGGAGGTCTTAGGCGAGCAGTACTTC.

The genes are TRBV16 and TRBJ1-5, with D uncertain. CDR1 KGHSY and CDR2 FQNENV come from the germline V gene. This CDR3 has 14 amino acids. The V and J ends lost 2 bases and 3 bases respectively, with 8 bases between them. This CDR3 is CASSQARTNQPQHF. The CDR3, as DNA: TGTGCCAGCAGCCAAGCTCGGACCAATCAGCCCCAGCATTTT.

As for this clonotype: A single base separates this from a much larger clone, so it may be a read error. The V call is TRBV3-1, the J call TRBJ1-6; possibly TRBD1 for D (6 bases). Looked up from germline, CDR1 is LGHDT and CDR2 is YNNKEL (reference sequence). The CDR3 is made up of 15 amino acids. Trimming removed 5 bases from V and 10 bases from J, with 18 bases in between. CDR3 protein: CASSFRQERGSPLHF. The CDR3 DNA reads TGTGCCAGCAGCTTCCGACAGGAAAGGGGATCACCCCTCCACTTT.

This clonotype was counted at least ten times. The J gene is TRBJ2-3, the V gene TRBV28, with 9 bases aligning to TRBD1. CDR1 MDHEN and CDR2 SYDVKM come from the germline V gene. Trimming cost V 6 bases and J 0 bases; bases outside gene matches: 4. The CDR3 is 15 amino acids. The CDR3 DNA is TGTGCCAGCAGATACAGGGGGCGTAGCACAGATACGCAGTATTTT. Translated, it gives CASRYRGRSTDTQYF.

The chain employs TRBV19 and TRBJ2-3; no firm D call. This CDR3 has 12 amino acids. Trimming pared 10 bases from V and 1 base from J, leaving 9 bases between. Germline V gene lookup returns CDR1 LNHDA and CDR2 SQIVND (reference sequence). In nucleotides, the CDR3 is TGTGCCACCTCCTTGGGCACAGATACGCAGTATTTT. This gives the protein CATSLGTDTQYF. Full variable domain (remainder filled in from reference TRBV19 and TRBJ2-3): DGGITQSPKYLFRKEGQNVTLSCEQNLNHDAMYWYRQDPGQGLRLIYYSQIVNDFQKGDIAEGYSVSREKKESFPLTVTSAQKNPTAFYLCATSLGTDTQYFGPGTRLTVL.

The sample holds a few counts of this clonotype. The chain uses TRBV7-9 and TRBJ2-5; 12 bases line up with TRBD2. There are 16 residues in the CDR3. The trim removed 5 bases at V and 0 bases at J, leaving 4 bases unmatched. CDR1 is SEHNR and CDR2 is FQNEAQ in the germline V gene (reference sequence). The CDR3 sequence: CASSKRLAGDQETQYF. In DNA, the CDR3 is TGTGCCAGCAGCAAGCGACTAGCGGGAGACCAAGAGACCCAGTACTTC.

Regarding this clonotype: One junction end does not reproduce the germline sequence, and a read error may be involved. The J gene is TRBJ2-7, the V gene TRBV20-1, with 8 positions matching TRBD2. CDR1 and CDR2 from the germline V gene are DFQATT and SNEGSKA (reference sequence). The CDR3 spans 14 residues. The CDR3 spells CSAREGTRIDEQYF. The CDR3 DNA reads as TGCAGTGCCAGAGAGGGGACTAGAATAGATGAGCAGTACTTC.

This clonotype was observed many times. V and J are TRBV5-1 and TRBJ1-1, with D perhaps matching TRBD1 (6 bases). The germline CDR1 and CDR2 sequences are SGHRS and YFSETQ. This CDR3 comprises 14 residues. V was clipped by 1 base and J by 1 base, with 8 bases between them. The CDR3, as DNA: TGCGCCAGCAGCTTGACAGGGTGGAACACTGAAGCTTTCTTT. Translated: CASSLTGWNTEAFF. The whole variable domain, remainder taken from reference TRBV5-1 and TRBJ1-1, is KAGVTQTPRYLIKTRGQQVTLSCSPISGHRSVSWYQQTPGQGLQFLFEYFSETQRNKGNFPGRFSGRQFSNSRSEMNVSTLELGDSALYLCASSLTGWNTEAFFGQGTRLTVV.

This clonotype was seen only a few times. The CDR3 region is CASSTSGRFYEQYF. Here the CDR3 DNA reads TGTGCCAGCAGCACTAGCGGGAGGTTCTACGAGCAGTACTTC. The V and J genes are TRBV3-1 and TRBJ2-7; 12 nucleotides align to TRBD2. Trimming at V came to 5 bases and at J to 3 bases, leaving 2 bases not matched to a gene. Looked up from germline, CDR1 is LGHDT and CDR2 is YNNKEL (reference sequence). The CDR3 extends over 14 amino acids.

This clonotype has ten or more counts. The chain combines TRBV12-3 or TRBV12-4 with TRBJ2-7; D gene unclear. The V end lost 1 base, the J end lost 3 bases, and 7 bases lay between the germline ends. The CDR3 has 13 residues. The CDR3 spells CASSLEVIYEQYF. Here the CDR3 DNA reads TGTGCCAGCAGTTTAGAGGTTATCTACGAGCAGTACTTC.

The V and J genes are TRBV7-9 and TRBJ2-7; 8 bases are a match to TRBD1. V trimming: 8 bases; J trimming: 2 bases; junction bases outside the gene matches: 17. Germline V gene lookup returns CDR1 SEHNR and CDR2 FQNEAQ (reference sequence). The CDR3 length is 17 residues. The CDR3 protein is CASGPGQGTLRTYEQYF. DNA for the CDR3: TGTGCCAGCGGCCCCGGACAGGGTACCCTTCGCACCTACGAGCAGTACTTC.

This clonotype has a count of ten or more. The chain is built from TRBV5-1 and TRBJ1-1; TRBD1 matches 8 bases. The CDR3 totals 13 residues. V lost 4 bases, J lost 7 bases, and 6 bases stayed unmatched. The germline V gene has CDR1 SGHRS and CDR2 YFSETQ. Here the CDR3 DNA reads TGCGCCAGCAGCCCAGGACAGGGCCTTGAAGCTTTCTTT. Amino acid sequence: CASSPGQGLEAFF.

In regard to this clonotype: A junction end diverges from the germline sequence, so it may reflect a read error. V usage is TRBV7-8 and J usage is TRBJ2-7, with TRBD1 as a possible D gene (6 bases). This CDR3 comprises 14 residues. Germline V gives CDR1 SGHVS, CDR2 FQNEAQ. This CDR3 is CTSSSYRVDYEQYF. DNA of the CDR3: TGTACCAGCAGCTCCTACAGGGTAGACTACGAGCAGTACTTC.

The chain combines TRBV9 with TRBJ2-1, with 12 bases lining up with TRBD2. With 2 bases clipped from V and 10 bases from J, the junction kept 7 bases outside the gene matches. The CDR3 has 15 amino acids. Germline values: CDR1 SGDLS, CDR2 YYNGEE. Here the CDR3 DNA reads TGTGCCAGCAGCGTGACTAGCGGGGGAGTCGACGAGCAGTTCTTC. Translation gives CASSVTSGGVDEQFF.

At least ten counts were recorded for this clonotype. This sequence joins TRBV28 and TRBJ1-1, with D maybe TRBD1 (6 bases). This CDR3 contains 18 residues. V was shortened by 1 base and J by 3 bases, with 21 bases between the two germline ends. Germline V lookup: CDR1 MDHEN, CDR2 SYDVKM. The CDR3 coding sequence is TGTGCCAGCAGTTTATTTCAGGGGCCGGGCGGATGGGACACTGAAGCTTTCTTT. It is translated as CASSLFQGPGGWDTEAFF.

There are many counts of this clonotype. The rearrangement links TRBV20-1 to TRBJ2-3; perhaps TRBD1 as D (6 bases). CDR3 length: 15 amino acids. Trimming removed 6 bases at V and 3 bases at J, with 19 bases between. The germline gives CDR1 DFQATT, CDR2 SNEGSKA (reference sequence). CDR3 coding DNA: TGCAGTGCCCTAAACCCCTCTCAGGGGACAGATACGCAGTATTTT. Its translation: CSALNPSQGTDTQYF.

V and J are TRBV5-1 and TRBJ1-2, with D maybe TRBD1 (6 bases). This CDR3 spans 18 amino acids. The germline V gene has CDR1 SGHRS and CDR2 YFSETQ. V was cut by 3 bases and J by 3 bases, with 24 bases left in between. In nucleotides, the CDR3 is TGCGCCAGCAGCTATACCGGGACAAAGCCTACCGGGGACTATGGCTACACCTTC. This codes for CASSYTGTKPTGDYGYTF.